Below, one T cell receptor beta chain is given with its context. This entry belongs to a study of blood T cells in healthy people across ages. The use of a sample-barcoded 5' primer and a J-beta primer mix characterized a second PCR of roughly 6 to 11 cycles. TCRdb processed the 5' RACE reads anew with MiXCR; each CDR3 protein has one entry. The sample includes about 620,000 distinct CDR3 sequences, more than 20% seen only once; the top ten take roughly 3.9%. The germline CDR1 and CDR2 sequences are MNHEY and SVGEGT. CDR3 size: 13 residues. Trimming took 8 bases from V and 3 from J; bases not matched to a gene: 6.

The sequence was obtained from a man in his 70s in good health. Specimen: blood. This chain links TRBV6-2 or TRBV6-3 with TRBJ2-5, with 7 bases lining up with TRBD2. CDR3 in DNA: TGTGCCAGCCGAGAGAGCGGGGAAGAGACCCAGTACTTC. Residues: CASRESGEETQYF.